This T cell receptor (beta chain) derives from a study of T cells in Graves' hyperthyroidism and ophthalmopathy. Study details: Specimen type is peripheral blood, collected at initial diagnosis prior to any treatment.

The authors deemed Graves' hyperthyroidism stable absent ophthalmopathy progression within 18 months. Not enrolled were patients with uncontrolled infection, other autoimmune disease, pregnancy or lactation. Diagnoses rested on clinical symptoms, serum thyroxine and TRAb, thyroid ultrasound and orbital computed tomography. V gave up 0 bases and J gave up 2 bases, with 9 bases separating them. The germline V gene encodes CDR1 SGHRS and CDR2 YFSETQ. The CDR3 extends over 14 amino acids. Amplification of TCR beta CDR3 regions was performed using RNA transcripts as template. Primed by the HTBI set, a first-round RT-PCR was run on the TCR CDR3. Using its own MiXCR run on the multiplex PCR reads, TCRdb lists one record per CDR3 protein. The sample carries about 550,000 distinct CDR3 sequences, less than 25% recorded once.

The specimen was blood. This chain joins TRBV5-1 and TRBJ2-7; D is ambiguous. The receptor was isolated from a man between 18 and 29 years old with Graves' hyperthyroidism. The CDR3 here is CASSLVLGTYEQYF. The CDR3 nucleotides are TGCGCCAGCAGCTTGGTTCTAGGGACCTACGAGCAGTACTTC.